This TCR beta chain was sequenced for a study of OX40 agonist ivuxolimab in advanced cancers. The wider study: Those treated in dose escalation had hepatocellular carcinoma, melanoma, renal cell cancer or head and neck cancer. Three patients showed partial responses: one hepatocellular carcinoma and two cutaneous melanoma cases. Findings and caveats of the study: At doses 0.1 to 3.0 mg/kg, CD4+ and CD8+ clones expanded.

The table lists this clone with a few counts. Its antigen is not identified. CDR1 GTSNPN and CDR2 SVGIG come from the germline V gene (reference sequence). There are 13 residues in the CDR3. Trimming cost V 4 bases and J 0 bases, with 10 bases left between them. Generated by immunoSEQ multiplex PCR, the TCRdb table keeps only in-frame clones and is missing some. The data contain about 88,000 clones, 75% to 90% of them singletons. The sequencing here drew on CD4+ or CD8+ T cells sorted from blood, taken in a trial of the OX40 agonist ivuxolimab. The gene calls are TRBV30 and TRBJ2-7, with D perhaps TRBD2 (6 bases). This receptor was identified in an adult with an advanced solid tumor such as melanoma, head and neck, liver or kidney cancer. The CDR3, as DNA: TGTGCCTGGAAGGGACTTTTCTCCTACGAGCAGTACTTC. It yields the protein CAWKGLFSYEQYF.